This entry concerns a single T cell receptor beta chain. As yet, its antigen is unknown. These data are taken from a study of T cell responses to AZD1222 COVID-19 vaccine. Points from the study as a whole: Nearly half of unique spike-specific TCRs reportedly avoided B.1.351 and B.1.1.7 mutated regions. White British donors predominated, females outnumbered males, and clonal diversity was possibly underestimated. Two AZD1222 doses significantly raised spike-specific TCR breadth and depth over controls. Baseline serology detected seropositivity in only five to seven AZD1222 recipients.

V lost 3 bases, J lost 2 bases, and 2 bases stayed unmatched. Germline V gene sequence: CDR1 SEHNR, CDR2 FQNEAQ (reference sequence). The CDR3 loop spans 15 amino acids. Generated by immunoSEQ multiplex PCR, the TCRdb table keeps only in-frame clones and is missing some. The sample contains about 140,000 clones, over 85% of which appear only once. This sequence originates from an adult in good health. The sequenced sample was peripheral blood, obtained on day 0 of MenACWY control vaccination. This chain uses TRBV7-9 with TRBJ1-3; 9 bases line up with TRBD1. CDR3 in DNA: TGTGCCAGCAGCTTTGACAGGGGGGCTGGAAACACCATATATTTT. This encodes CASSFDRGAGNTIYF.